The 3 T cell receptor beta chains presented below share a single source sample, sequenced in a study of blood T cell repertoires in COVID-19. Sequenced by immunoSEQ multiplex PCR; TCRdb stores in-frame clones only, minus some. The profile shows 35,000 to 45,000 clones, less than 85% of them singletons. Sequences were obtained from peripheral blood. The receptor source for this set is a man between 65 and 85 years old with acute or convalescent COVID-19.

The chain has TRBV9 and TRBJ2-2; TRBD2 matches at 11 bases. This CDR3 contains 18 residues. The germline V gene encodes CDR1 SGDLS and CDR2 YYNGEE. Trimming removed 1 base from V and 6 bases from J; junction bases left unmatched: 11. The CDR3 reads CASSVTSGRPAAAGELFF. CDR3 nucleotide sequence: TGTGCCAGCAGCGTAACTAGCGGGAGACCGGCAGCGGCCGGGGAGCTGTTTTTT.

This clone was seen a handful of times. J is TRBJ1-5 and V is TRBV9, with a possible D match to TRBD1 (5 bases). The CDR3 is made up of 15 amino acids. With 4 bases removed from V and 0 bases from J, the gap between germline ends came to 11 bases. The germline gives CDR1 SGDLS, CDR2 YYNGEE. The CDR3, as DNA: TGTGCCAGCAGCTCCGGAGGGGATAGCAATCAGCCCCAGCATTTT. Translating gives CASSSGGDSNQPQHF.

The chain couples TRBV10-3 to TRBJ2-7, with a possible D match to TRBD2 (6 bases). Trimming cost V 2 bases and J 4 bases, with 15 bases left between them. The CDR3 is 15 residues long. Germline assignment: CDR1 ENHRY and CDR2 SYGVKD. The CDR3 DNA is TGTGCCATCAGTGAGACGAATAGCGGCCTTTACGAGCAGTACTTC. Encoded protein: CAISETNSGLYEQYF.